Included here is one T cell receptor (beta chain) sequence, with context. Its antigen remains unidentified. Repertoires were generated with immunoSEQ multiplex PCR, while TCRdb's copy carries only in-frame clones and drops some. This sample has tens of thousands of clones, with about 92% found just once. With 4 bases clipped from V and 10 bases from J, the junction kept 6 bases outside the gene matches. Germline V gene lookup returns CDR1 LGHNA and CDR2 YNFKEQ. This CDR3 has 13 residues. These data originate in a study of OX40 agonist ivuxolimab in advanced cancers. Study observations and caveats: The study found that CD8+ T cells averaged more expanded clones than CD4+.

The sequence was obtained from an adult with an advanced solid tumor such as melanoma, head and neck, liver or kidney cancer. The specimen comprised CD4+ or CD8+ T cells sorted from blood, sampled in a trial of the OX40 agonist ivuxolimab. This chain joins TRBV4-2 and TRBJ1-2; 10 nucleotides agree with TRBD1. CDR3 amino acids: CASSPPGQGFYTF. The CDR3 DNA is TGTGCCAGCAGCCCTCCGGGACAGGGGTTCTACACCTTC.